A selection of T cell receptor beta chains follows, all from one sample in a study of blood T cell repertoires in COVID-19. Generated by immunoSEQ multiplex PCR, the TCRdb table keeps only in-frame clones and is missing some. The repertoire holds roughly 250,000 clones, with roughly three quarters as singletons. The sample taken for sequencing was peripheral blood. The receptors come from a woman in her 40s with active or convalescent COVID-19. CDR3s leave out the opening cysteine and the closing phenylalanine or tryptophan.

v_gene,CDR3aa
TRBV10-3,ATLQGRTDYGYT
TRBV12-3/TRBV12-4,ASGLGGDEKLF
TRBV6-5,ASTGDRSTRDTQY
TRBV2,ASSVEPGELF
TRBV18,ASSPRQDYNSPLH
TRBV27,ASSRRGTGHHEQY
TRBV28,AIRGSGILNTEAF
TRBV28,ASSSGLLEKY
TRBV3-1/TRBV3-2,ASSQRTAQETQY
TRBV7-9,ASQEGRYNEQF
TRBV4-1,ASSQTGTATNEKLF
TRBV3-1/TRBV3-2,ASSVQQVPLYGYT
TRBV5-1,ASSFSGYEQY
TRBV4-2,ASSQDGEGGYNEQF
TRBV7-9,ASSLAFQGGGYT
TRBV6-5,AASAGRGVNQPQH
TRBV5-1,ASSQQGAFADTQY
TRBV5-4,ASSLDRGQKETQY
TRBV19,ASSISPNTEAF
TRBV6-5,ASSYSKRQFYEQY
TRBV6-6,ASSPLGQGISMNTEAF
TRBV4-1,ASSHTGTGGVLYYGYT
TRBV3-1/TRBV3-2,ASSQGTGGLEETQY
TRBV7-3,ASSLATDSPLH
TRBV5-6,ASSRIPQGNSPLH
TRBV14,ASSPAGGFLTDTQY
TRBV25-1,ASSESGGAITGELF
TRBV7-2,ASSFETGSSKSYGYT
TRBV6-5,ASRRGGSNTEAF
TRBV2,ASSGLSAGGAAGNTIY
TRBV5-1,ASSSWQGGSGNTIY
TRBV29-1,SVEEGIDGYT
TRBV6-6,ASSYLQGGVGQPQH
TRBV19,ASSQGNTGELF
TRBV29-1,SVYRVGYT
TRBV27,ASRLRDRGSTDTQY
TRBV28,ASSSRFATNEKLF
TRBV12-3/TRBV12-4,ASSFSVSYGYT
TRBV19,ASSEVAGSTDTQY
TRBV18,ASSPPETAYGYT
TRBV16,ASSQSGDRYQPQH
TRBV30,AWGDWNEQF
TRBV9,ASSPGQGRYEQY
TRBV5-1,ASSLAPDHGYT
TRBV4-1,ASSQLRQGLGGYT
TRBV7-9,ASSLVGQGHNEQF
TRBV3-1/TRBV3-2,ASSRRAGGNNSPLH
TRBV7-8,ASSGQAPEAF
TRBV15,PQAQETQY